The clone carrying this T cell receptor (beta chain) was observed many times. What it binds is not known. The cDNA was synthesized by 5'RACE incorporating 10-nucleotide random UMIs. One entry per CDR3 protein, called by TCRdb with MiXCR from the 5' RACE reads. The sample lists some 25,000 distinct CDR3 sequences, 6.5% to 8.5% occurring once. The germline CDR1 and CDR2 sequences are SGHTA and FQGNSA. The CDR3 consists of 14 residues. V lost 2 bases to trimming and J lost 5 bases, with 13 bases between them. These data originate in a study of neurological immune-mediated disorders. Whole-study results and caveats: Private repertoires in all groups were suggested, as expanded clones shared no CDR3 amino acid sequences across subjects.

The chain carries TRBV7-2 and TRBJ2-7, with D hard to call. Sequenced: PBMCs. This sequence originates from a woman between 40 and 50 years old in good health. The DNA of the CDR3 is TGTGCCAGCAGCTTACGGACGACCCAGGACGAGCAGTACTTC. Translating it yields CASSLRTTQDEQYF.